This TCR beta chain comes out of a study of breast tumors, draining lymph nodes, adjacent tissues. The lymph nodes were axillary draining lymph nodes from breast cancer patients. Study observations and caveats: Data fit most tumor T cells coming from lymph node, expanding in tumor. Luminal-like breast cancer showed significantly greater tumor-nontumor repertoire similarity than basal-like breast cancer did. Compared with lymph nodes, tumors were less diverse; compared with nontumor tissue, more.

TCRdb reprocessed the multiplex PCR reads with MiXCR, giving one entry per CDR3 protein. The repertoire holds 100,000 or so distinct CDR3 sequences, approximately 21% seen once, with around 1.2% in the top ten. The germline CDR1 and CDR2 sequences are MNHNY and SVGAGI (reference sequence). This CDR3 spans 14 amino acids. V shed 6 bases, J shed 4 bases, and the junction held 4 bases outside the gene matches. This clonotype was seen at least ten times. Its antigen is unknown. The clonotype originates from a female donor with breast cancer. Some clones in this sample may be carry-over from other donors' samples. The chain employs TRBV6-6 and TRBJ2-5, with TRBD1 matching over 11 bases. The sequencing sample was made of axillary lymph node tissue. As DNA, the CDR3 is TGTGCCAGCAGAATGGACAGGGGGCGAGAGACCCAGTACTTC. Its translation is CASRMDRGRETQYF.